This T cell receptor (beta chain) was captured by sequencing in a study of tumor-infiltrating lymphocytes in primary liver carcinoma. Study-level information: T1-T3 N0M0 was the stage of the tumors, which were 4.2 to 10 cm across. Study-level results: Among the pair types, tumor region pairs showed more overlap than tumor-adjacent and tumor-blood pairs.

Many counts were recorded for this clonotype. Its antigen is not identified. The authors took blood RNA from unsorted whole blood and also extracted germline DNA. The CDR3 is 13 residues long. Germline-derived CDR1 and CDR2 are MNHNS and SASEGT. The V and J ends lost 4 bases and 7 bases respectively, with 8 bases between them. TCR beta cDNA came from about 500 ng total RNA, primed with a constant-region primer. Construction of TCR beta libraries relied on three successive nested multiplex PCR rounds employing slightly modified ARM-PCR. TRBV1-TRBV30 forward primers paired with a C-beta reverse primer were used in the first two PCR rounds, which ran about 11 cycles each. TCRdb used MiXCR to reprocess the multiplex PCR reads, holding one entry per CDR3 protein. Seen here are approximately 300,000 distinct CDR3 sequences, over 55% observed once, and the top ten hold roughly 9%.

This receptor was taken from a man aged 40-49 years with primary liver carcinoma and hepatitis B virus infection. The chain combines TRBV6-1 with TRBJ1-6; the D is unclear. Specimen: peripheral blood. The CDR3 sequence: CASSANGNSPLHF. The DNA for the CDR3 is TGTGCCAGCAGTGCGAACGGGAATTCACCCCTCCACTTT.